Shown below are 5 T cell receptor beta chains from a single sample sequenced in a study of vaccination effects on CD4 cells after COVID-19. Clones were sequenced by immunoSEQ multiplex PCR, and TCRdb holds only the in-frame ones, with some missing. The table shows about 59,000 clones, with around 82% occurring only once. Within the ViraFEST assay, antigen-specific CD4+ T cells underwent expansion with viral peptide pools prior to sequencing. An approximately 10-day culture period preceded the isolation of CD4+ T cells. The cohort was immunized with two doses of either the BNT162b2 or mRNA-1273 vaccine. No antigen is known for these receptors. The material was CD4+ T cells from PBMCs cultured with HCoV-OC43 spike peptides, obtained after COVID-19 vaccination. Subset given: HCoV-OC43 spike overlapping peptide pool stimulation. These receptors were obtained from a human donor who received a COVID-19 vaccine.

This clone was counted a few times. The chain employs TRBV7-8 and TRBJ2-1; 7 positions match TRBD2. V trimming: 4 bases; J trimming: 6 bases; junction bases outside the gene matches: 12. The germline CDR1 and CDR2 sequences are SGHVS and FQNEAQ. CDR3 length equals 16 residues. This CDR3 is CASSSWASGKSNEQFF. The DNA for the CDR3 is TGTGCCAGCAGCTCTTGGGCTAGCGGAAAATCCAATGAGCAGTTCTTC. The whole variable domain, filled in from reference TRBV7-8 and TRBJ2-1, reads GAGVSQSPRYKVAKRGQDVALRCDPISGHVSLFWYQQALGQGPEFLTYFQNEAQLDKSGLPSDRFFAERPEGSVSTLKIQRTQQEDSAVYLCASSSWASGKSNEQFFGPGTRLTVL.

The chain links TRBV5-4 to TRBJ1-4; no clear D. The V end lost 2 bases, the J end lost 0 bases, and 5 bases lay between the germline ends. The length of the CDR3 is 14 residues. CDR1 and CDR2 (germline): SGHNT, YYREEE (reference sequence). The CDR3 region is CASSFNPTNEKLFF. The CDR3 DNA reads TGTGCCAGCAGCTTCAACCCAACTAATGAAAAACTGTTTTTT.

Here the CDR3 reads CASSLGDSFNYGYTF. CDR3 coding DNA: TGTGCCAGCAGCTTGGGTGACAGCTTTAACTATGGCTACACCTTC. The J gene is TRBJ1-2, the V gene TRBV5-5; weak D call: TRBD1 (5 bases). Trimming took off 0 bases at V and 1 base at J, with 10 bases between the two ends. Germline V gene data show CDR1 as SGHKS and CDR2 as YYEKEE (reference sequence). The CDR3 spans 15 residues.

This rearrangement joins TRBV12-5 to TRBJ1-2; no clear D. The V and J ends lost 2 bases and 5 bases respectively, with 18 bases between them. This CDR3 is built from 16 residues. Germline loops: CDR1 LGHNT, CDR2 FRNRAP. The CDR3 region is CASGLYPLSIPYGYTF. CDR3 DNA sequence: TGTGCTAGTGGTTTGTACCCCTTGAGTATTCCATATGGCTACACCTTC. Full variable domain (remainder filled in from reference TRBV12-5 and TRBJ1-2): DARVTQTPRHKVTEMGQEVTMRCQPILGHNTVFWYRQTMMQGLELLAYFRNRAPLDDSGMPKDRFSAEMPDATLATLKIQPSEPRDSAVYFCASGLYPLSIPYGYTFGSGTRLTVV.

The chain has TRBV7-3 and TRBJ2-3; 7 bases agree with TRBD1. CDR3 length: 12 amino acids. The ends lost 4 bases at V and 10 bases at J; junction bases unmatched: 5. The germline gives CDR1 SGHTA, CDR2 FQGTGA. CDR3 nucleotides: TGTGCCAGCAGCTGGGCGACAGGGCCGCAGTATTTT. This gives the protein CASSWATGPQYF.